The TCR beta chain under discussion was sequenced for a study of blood T cell repertoires in COVID-19. Study summary: Some COVID-19 samples were acute and others convalescent; all came from the United States, Italy and Spain.

Trimming took 5 bases from V and 1 from J, leaving 6 bases between them. Germline V CDR1 and CDR2: LNHNV, YYDKDF (reference sequence). The CDR3 has 13 amino acids. Recruits, aged about 18 to 89 years, lived in 25 or so US areas. Which cohort a participant joined came from the clinical history participants gave. The protocol was immunoSEQ multiplex PCR, while the TCRdb copy is restricted to in-frame clones and leaves out a portion. This sample carries approximately 320,000 clones, 80% to 90% of them seen once, and the ten largest clones take just under 9%. The receptor was isolated from a woman in her late teens or twenties who had recovered from COVID-19. V usage is TRBV15 and J usage is TRBJ1-3; D gene ambiguous. The specimen was PBMCs or T cells enriched from blood (not recorded which). The CDR3 here is CATSPGSGNTIYF. CDR3 DNA sequence: TGTGCCACCAGCCCAGGTTCTGGAAACACCATATATTTT.